This paragraph covers one TCR beta chain sequence. Its matching antigen is unknown. Clones were read by immunoSEQ multiplex PCR, and TCRdb kept only the in-frame ones, dropping some. Seen here are fewer than 45,000 clones, around 95% observed once, and the top ten hold around 0.38%. This sample is drawn from a study of Tregs in tolerant kidney transplant recipients. Across the whole study: An approximately three-day belatacept mixed lymphocyte reaction, sometimes plus 5-day graft donor restimulation, preceded CD4+CD25+CD127- sorting. Recipient cells were told from donor cells by antibody staining. Study-wide points: Biological reproducibility was not directly addressed, but technical replication error appeared minimal. Findings come from small patient numbers and require larger validation.

The CDR3 sequence is 18 residues long. Sequencing used Tregs from blood cultured with allogeneic cells. This clonotype originated in a human donor in good health. The chain uses TRBV21-1 and TRBJ2-5; the table's D call, TRBD2, was not checked against the DNA. TRBV21-1 is annotated as a pseudogene. The CDR3 spells CASSQPTRAGGCEETQYF. The CDR3 DNA follows: TGTGCCAGCAGCCAGCCGACACGGGCGGGGGGATGTGAAGAGACCCAGTACTTC.